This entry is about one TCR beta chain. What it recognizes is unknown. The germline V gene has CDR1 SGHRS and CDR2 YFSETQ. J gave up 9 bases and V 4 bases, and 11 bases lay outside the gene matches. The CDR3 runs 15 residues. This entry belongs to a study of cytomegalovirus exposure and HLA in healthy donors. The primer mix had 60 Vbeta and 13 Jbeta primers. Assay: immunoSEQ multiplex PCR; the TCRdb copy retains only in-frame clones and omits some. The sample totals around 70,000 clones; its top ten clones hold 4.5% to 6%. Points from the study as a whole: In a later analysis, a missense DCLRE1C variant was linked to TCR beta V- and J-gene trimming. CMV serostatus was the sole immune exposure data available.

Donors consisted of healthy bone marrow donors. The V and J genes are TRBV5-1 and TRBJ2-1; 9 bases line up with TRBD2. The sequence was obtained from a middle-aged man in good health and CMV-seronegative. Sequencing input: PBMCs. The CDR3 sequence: CASSPQAGGGVEQFF. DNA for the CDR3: TGCGCCAGCAGCCCGCAAGCGGGGGGTGGGGTTGAGCAGTTCTTC. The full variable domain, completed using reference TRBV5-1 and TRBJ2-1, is KAGVTQTPRYLIKTRGQQVTLSCSPISGHRSVSWYQQTPGQGLQFLFEYFSETQRNKGNFPGRFSGRQFSNSRSEMNVSTLELGDSALYLCASSPQAGGGVEQFFGPGTRLTVL.